The present TCR beta chain was sequenced within a study of blood T cells in healthy people across ages. Study-level points and caveats: It was the long-lived donors that had more naive CD4+ cells and higher diversity than aged donors. Estimated diversity that came from one million T cells was considered an underestimate.

For this clonotype: Its matching antigen is unknown. The junction and the germline gene differ at one end; a read error may be behind it.

For the second PCR, which ran for about 7 to 12 cycles, a sample-barcoded 5' primer and a J-beta primer mix were used. A 12-random-nucleotide template-switch adaptor tagged each cDNA molecule. Each CDR3 protein is one row after TCRdb ran MiXCR on the 5' RACE reads. In the table there are some 1.6 million distinct CDR3 sequences, almost 35% of which are singletons. The CDR3 runs 15 residues. Germline V lookup: CDR1 SGHNT, CDR2 YYREEE (reference sequence). The specimen sequenced was blood. The receptor was derived from a young woman in good health. The rearrangement uses TRBV5-4 and TRBJ1-2; 9 nucleotides agree with TRBD1. CDR3 residues: CASSWLGDRAYGHTF. CDR3 nucleotide sequence: TGTGCCAGCAGCTGGCTTGGGGACAGGGCCTATGGCCACACCTTC.